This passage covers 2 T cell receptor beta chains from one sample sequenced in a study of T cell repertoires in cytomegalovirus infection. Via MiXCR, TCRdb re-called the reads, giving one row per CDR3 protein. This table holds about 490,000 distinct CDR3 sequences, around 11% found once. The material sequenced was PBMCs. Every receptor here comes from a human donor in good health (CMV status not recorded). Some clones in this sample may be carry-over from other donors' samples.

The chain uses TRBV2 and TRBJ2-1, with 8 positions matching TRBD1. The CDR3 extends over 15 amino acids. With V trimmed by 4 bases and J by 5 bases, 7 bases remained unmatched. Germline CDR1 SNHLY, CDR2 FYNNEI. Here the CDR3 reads CASSAIGQGHNEQFF. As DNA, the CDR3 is TGTGCCAGCAGTGCTATTGGACAGGGCCACAATGAGCAGTTCTTC.

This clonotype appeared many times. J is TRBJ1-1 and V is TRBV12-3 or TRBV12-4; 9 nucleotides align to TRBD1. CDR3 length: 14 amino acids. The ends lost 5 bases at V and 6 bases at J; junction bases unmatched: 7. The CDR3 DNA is TGTGCCAGCAGTACGGGACAGGGTGTCGCTGAAGCTTTCTTT. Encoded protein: CASSTGQGVAEAFF.